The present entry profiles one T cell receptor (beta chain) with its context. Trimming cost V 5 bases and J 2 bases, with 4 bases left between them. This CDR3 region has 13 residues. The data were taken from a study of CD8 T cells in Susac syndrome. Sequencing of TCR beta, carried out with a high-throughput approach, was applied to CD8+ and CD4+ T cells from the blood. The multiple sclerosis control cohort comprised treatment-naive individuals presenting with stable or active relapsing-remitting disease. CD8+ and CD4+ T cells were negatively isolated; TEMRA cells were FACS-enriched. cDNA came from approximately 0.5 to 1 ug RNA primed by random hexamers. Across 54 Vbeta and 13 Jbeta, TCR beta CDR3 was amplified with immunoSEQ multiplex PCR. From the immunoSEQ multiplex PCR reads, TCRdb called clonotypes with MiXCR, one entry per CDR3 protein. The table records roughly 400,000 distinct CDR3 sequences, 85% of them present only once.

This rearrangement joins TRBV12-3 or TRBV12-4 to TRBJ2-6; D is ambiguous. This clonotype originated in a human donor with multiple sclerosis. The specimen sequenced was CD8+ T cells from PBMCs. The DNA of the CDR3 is TGTGCCAGCAGTGATACTGGGGCCAACGTCCTGACTTTC. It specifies CASSDTGANVLTF.